This T cell receptor (beta chain) was identified during a study of T cell repertoires in cytomegalovirus infection. General study results and limits: CMV-specific TCR beta clonotypes restricted by HLA-C dominated the ex vivo response.

The CDR3 length is 17 residues. Trimming at V came to 0 bases and at J to 2 bases, leaving 10 bases not matched to a gene. CDR1 and CDR2 (germline): MNHEY, SVGAGI. With regard to this clonotype: Its cognate antigen is unknown.

Using its own MiXCR run on the reads, TCRdb lists one record per CDR3 protein. The sample consists of fewer than 1,000,000 distinct CDR3 sequences, around 32% of them appearing once. Sample: cultured CD8+ T cells from PBMCs, taken from culture after CMV antigen stimulation. The chain couples TRBV6-5 to TRBJ2-7; 7 nucleotides line up with TRBD1. The receptor was isolated from a human donor in good health (CMV status not recorded). Some clones in this sample may be carry-over from other donors' samples. The CDR3 loop reads CASSYSWGTETTYEQYF. DNA for the CDR3: TGTGCCAGCAGTTACTCTTGGGGGACAGAGACGACCTACGAGCAGTACTTC.